This T cell receptor beta chain was recovered during a study of T cells after yellow fever vaccination. General study points: Reappearance after the booster was seen for most primary-vaccination clones, at roughly 96% CD4 and 70% to 90% CD8.

Each CDR3 protein gets one entry after TCRdb re-called the 5' RACE reads with MiXCR. In the table there are 50,000 to 75,000 distinct CDR3 sequences, 5.7% of which are singletons. The sample holds many counts of this clonotype. CDR1 MNHEY and CDR2 SVGAGI come from the germline V gene. The ends lost 5 bases at V and 0 bases at J; junction bases unmatched: 3. This CDR3 has 15 amino acids. Sequences were derived from PBMCs, either bulk or a sorted T-cell subset (CD4+, CD8+, memory, or dextramer-sorted; not recorded which), sampled on the day of the yellow fever booster vaccination. The clonotype comes from a man between 18 and 29 years old who received the YFV17D yellow fever vaccine. The rearrangement joins TRBV6-5 to TRBJ2-3; 9 positions agree with TRBD1. The CDR3, as DNA: TGTGCCAGCAGTCTACAGGGGGCTAGCACAGATACGCAGTATTTT. It translates to CASSLQGASTDTQYF.